This TCR beta chain was recovered during a study of control samples from healthy donors and cancer patients. Germline V gene lookup returns CDR1 SGHDT and CDR2 YYEEEE. The V and J ends lost 0 bases and 1 base respectively, with 8 bases between them. This CDR3 contains 15 residues. Some clones are missing from TCRdb's copy, which holds only in-frame ones; the method was immunoSEQ multiplex PCR. The sample holds about 92,000 clones, roughly four fifths seen once. The TCR was taken from a woman between 55 and 75 years old in good health. Sequences were obtained from blood. The V call is TRBV5-6, the J call TRBJ2-1; D call uncertain. In DNA form, the CDR3 reads TGTGCCAGCAGCTTGGGGCAGAGATCCTACAATGAGCAGTTCTTC. It is translated as CASSLGQRSYNEQFF.